These 25 T cell receptor beta chains were all obtained from the same sample, sequenced in a study of T cell changes during pregnancy in multiple sclerosis. Generated by immunoSEQ multiplex PCR, the TCRdb table keeps only in-frame clones and is missing some. The data show under 110,000 clones, just under 95% seen once. The material was peripheral blood, obtained after pregnancy. These receptors originate from a female donor with multiple sclerosis, enrolled in a pregnancy study.

The J gene is TRBJ2-5, the V gene TRBV21-1; TRBD2, the D gene given by the table, was not confirmed from the DNA. TRBV21-1 is designated a pseudogene. The CDR3 extends over 12 amino acids. The CDR3 protein is CASSKYGETQYF. The CDR3 DNA is TGTGCCAGCAGCAAGTACGGAGAGACCCAGTACTTC.

Only a few counts were recorded for this clone. V usage is TRBV2 and J usage is TRBJ1-2, with 7 bases lining up with TRBD1. Germline CDR1 is SNHLY and CDR2 is FYNNEI. The CDR3 is 15 amino acids. The V gene end was trimmed by 8 bases and the J gene end by 2 bases; junction bases not matched to a gene: 11. The CDR3 DNA reads as TGTGCCAGCCGCCCGTCAGGGGGATTAAACTATGGCTACACCTTC. Translating gives CASRPSGGLNYGYTF.

J is TRBJ2-7 and V is TRBV30; D might be TRBD1 (6 bases). The V end lost 1 base, the J end lost 5 bases, and 12 bases lay between the germline ends. Germline loops: CDR1 GTSNPN, CDR2 SVGIG (reference sequence). The CDR3 length is 13 residues. CDR3: CAWSDRATDEQYF. The CDR3 nucleotides are TGTGCCTGGAGTGACAGGGCCACCGACGAGCAGTACTTC.

The chain carries TRBV4-1 and TRBJ1-3; D gene uncertain. V gave up 6 bases and J gave up 6 bases, with 12 bases separating them. Germline CDR1 reads MGHRA; CDR2 reads YSYEKL. The CDR3 spans 13 residues. The CDR3 spells CASRRMEENTIYF. The CDR3 DNA follows: TGCGCCAGCAGGAGGATGGAGGAAAACACCATATATTTT.

The J gene is TRBJ1-2, the V gene TRBV27; no definite D call. Germline CDR1 and CDR2: MNHEY and SMNVEV (reference sequence). The V and J ends lost 3 bases and 2 bases respectively, with 7 bases between them. This CDR3 is built from 13 residues. Here the CDR3 reads CASSFAGNYGYTF. DNA of the CDR3: TGTGCCAGCAGTTTCGCAGGAAACTATGGCTACACCTTC.

This clone was recorded once. The gene calls are TRBV28 and TRBJ2-7; tentatively, D is TRBD2 (6 bases). The CDR3 is 12 residues long. The V end was cut by 7 bases, the J end by 4 bases, with 11 bases between. Germline V gives CDR1 MDHEN, CDR2 SYDVKM. The CDR3 protein is CASKLGGYEQYF. The DNA for the CDR3 is TGTGCCAGCAAGTTGGGGGGTTACGAGCAGTACTTC.

The genes are TRBV27 and TRBJ1-1; a possible D gene is TRBD1 (6 bases). The V end was cut by 4 bases, the J end by 1 base, with 13 bases between. The CDR3 is 15 residues long. Germline assignment: CDR1 MNHEY and CDR2 SMNVEV (reference sequence). The CDR3 nucleotides read TGTGCCAGCAGTTCATCGGGGGCCGGGAACACTGAAGCTTTCTTT. This translates into CASSSSGAGNTEAFF.

The CDR3 DNA follows: TGTGCCAGCAGTTCCTTCGGTACGCAGTATTTT. Translating it yields CASSSFGTQYF. The chain is built from TRBV27 and TRBJ2-3; D gene ambiguous. This CDR3 is 11 amino acids long. Per the germline V gene, CDR1 is MNHEY and CDR2 is SMNVEV (reference sequence). V gave up 4 bases and J gave up 8 bases, with 7 bases separating them.

V usage is TRBV30 and J usage is TRBJ1-1; the match to TRBD1 covers 7 bases. Germline values: CDR1 GTSNPN, CDR2 SVGIG (reference sequence). Unmatched junction bases numbered 7, after V lost 2 bases and J lost 1 base. CDR3 length: 15 residues. This chain's CDR3 is CAWSSPGTENTEAFF. CDR3 coding DNA: TGTGCCTGGAGTTCTCCCGGGACAGAGAACACTGAAGCTTTCTTT.

This clone was picked up one time. This chain joins TRBV6-5 and TRBJ1-5; D possibly corresponds to TRBD1 (5 bases). Germline CDR1 reads MNHEY; CDR2 reads SVGAGI. The CDR3 totals 14 residues. V was trimmed by 6 bases and J by 5 bases, leaving 14 bases between them. The CDR3, as DNA: TGTGCCAGCAGCTTAAGACAGACATATCAGCCCCAGCATTTT. Translation: CASSLRQTYQPQHF.

V usage is TRBV4-2 and J usage is TRBJ2-3, with a weak D call TRBD2 (5 bases). CDR1 and CDR2 (germline): LGHNA, YNFKEQ. The V end lost 4 bases, the J end lost 6 bases, and 17 bases lay between the germline ends. The CDR3 is 15 amino acids. In DNA form, the CDR3 reads TGTGCCAGCAGCCTTAGGGAGCGCCCCGAGGATACGCAGTATTTT. Its translation is CASSLRERPEDTQYF.

This clone was counted a few times. This chain's CDR3 is CASSRGQAASTDTQYF. Written as DNA, the CDR3 is TGTGCCAGCAGCAGAGGACAGGCGGCTAGCACAGATACGCAGTATTTT. The chain combines TRBV21-1 with TRBJ2-3; the D call TRBD1 from the table was never checked on the DNA. TRBV21-1 corresponds to a pseudogene. The CDR3 loop spans 16 amino acids.

This chain links TRBV5-4 with TRBJ1-3; 7 bases agree with TRBD1. Germline CDR1 and CDR2: SGHNT and YYREEE (reference sequence). Trimming at V came to 4 bases and at J to 0 bases, leaving 1 base not matched to a gene. The CDR3 extends over 14 amino acids. Here the CDR3 reads CASSDRVSGNTIYF. The DNA of the CDR3 is TGTGCCAGCAGCGACAGGGTCTCTGGAAACACCATATATTTT.

CDR3 region: CASSLPRTGEGGYEQYF. In nucleotides, the CDR3 is TGCGCCAGCAGCCTGCCCCGGACAGGGGAAGGGGGATACGAGCAGTACTTC. The chain links TRBV5-1 to TRBJ2-7; 9 bases map to TRBD1. The CDR3 loop spans 17 amino acids. CDR1 and CDR2 (germline): SGHRS, YFSETQ. V trimming: 4 bases; J trimming: 4 bases; junction bases outside the gene matches: 15.

The rearrangement joins TRBV6-5 to TRBJ2-1; 8 nucleotides match TRBD1. The CDR3 runs 15 residues. CDR1 and CDR2 from the germline V gene are MNHEY and SVGAGI. The ends lost 6 bases at V and 7 bases at J; junction bases unmatched: 11. The CDR3 region is CASSLRTGSGNEQFF. As DNA, the CDR3 is TGTGCCAGCAGCCTAAGGACAGGGTCTGGGAATGAGCAGTTCTTC.

This CDR3 is CASRRLAGVRNEQFF. The DNA for the CDR3 is TGCGCCAGCAGGAGACTAGCGGGAGTGCGCAATGAGCAGTTCTTC. The rearrangement joins TRBV4-1 to TRBJ2-1, with TRBD2 matching 12 bases. CDR3 length equals 15 residues. V shed 6 bases, J shed 6 bases, and the junction held 6 bases outside the gene matches. Looked up from germline, CDR1 is MGHRA and CDR2 is YSYEKL.

V usage is TRBV4-2 and J usage is TRBJ2-6; 8 positions agree with TRBD1. Trimming took 2 bases from V and 4 from J; bases not matched to a gene: 13. Germline V lookup: CDR1 LGHNA, CDR2 YNFKEQ. This CDR3 spans 19 amino acids. Here the CDR3 DNA reads TGTGCCAGCAGCCAATCGGGACAGGTAGCTTTTTCAGGGGCCAACGTCCTGACTTTC. Amino acid sequence: CASSQSGQVAFSGANVLTF.

In this sample, this clone turned up once. This chain uses TRBV6-6 with TRBJ1-2; D is uncertain. The CDR3 has 13 amino acids. CDR1 is MNHNY and CDR2 is SVGAGI in the germline V gene (reference sequence). V lost 2 bases and J 4 bases, leaving 8 bases between the germline ends. CDR3 bases: TGTGCCAGCAGTTACACTATAATCTATGGCTACACCTTC. Protein: CASSYTIIYGYTF.

This chain uses TRBV6-5 with TRBJ1-2, with 8 bases fitting TRBD1. Germline V gene data show CDR1 as MNHEY and CDR2 as SVGAGI. This CDR3 has 13 residues. V gave up 6 bases and J gave up 4 bases; unmatched junction bases: 4. In nucleotides, the CDR3 is TGTGCCAGCAGGAGGGACAGGAGCTATGGCTACACCTTC. This translates into CASRRDRSYGYTF.

The sample holds a few counts of this clone. The CDR3 bases are TGTGCCTGGAGTATGGACTCGAGTGACACTGAAGCTTTCTTT. This gives the protein CAWSMDSSDTEAFF. This chain links TRBV30 with TRBJ1-1; no clear D gene. Germline CDR1 is GTSNPN and CDR2 is SVGIG (reference sequence). There are 14 residues in the CDR3. Trimming left V 2 bases short and J 3 bases short, with 13 bases between.

The chain employs TRBV27 and TRBJ2-1, with 7 bases aligning to TRBD2. Germline trimming cut 1 base from V and 10 bases from J; bases unmatched to any gene: 25. Germline V gives CDR1 MNHEY, CDR2 SMNVEV (reference sequence). The CDR3 consists of 20 residues. The DNA of the CDR3 is TGTGCCAGCAGTTTATTGTACGGGGTCTCGGGGGGAAAGGGGATCGGAGAGCAGTTCTTC. The encoded protein is CASSLLYGVSGGKGIGEQFF.

The rearrangement joins TRBV5-1 to TRBJ2-7, with 9 positions matching TRBD1. V shed 4 bases and J 3 bases; nucleotides not matched to a gene: 8. Germline V gives CDR1 SGHRS, CDR2 YFSETQ. This CDR3 is built from 15 residues. CDR3 nucleotides: TGCGCCAGCAGCCAACAGGGGGCGCTATACTACGAGCAGTACTTC. This gives the protein CASSQQGALYYEQYF.

The J gene is TRBJ1-5, the V gene TRBV28, with 9 bases fitting TRBD1. The CDR3 loop spans 16 amino acids. The V segment lost 5 bases and the J segment 0 bases; nucleotides outside the gene matches: 5. CDR1 MDHEN and CDR2 SYDVKM come from the germline V gene. Written as DNA, the CDR3 is TGTGCCAGCAGTAAAGGACAGGGGTATAGCAATCAGCCCCAGCATTTT. Amino acids: CASSKGQGYSNQPQHF.

This clone was seen once. This chain joins TRBV30 and TRBJ1-5; weak D call: TRBD1 (5 bases). CDR3 length: 13 residues. The V end lost 0 bases, the J end lost 4 bases, and 7 bases lay between the germline ends. Germline values: CDR1 GTSNPN, CDR2 SVGIG (reference sequence). As DNA, the CDR3 is TGTGCCTGGAGTGTGGCAGGGAATCAGCCCCAGCATTTT. This codes for CAWSVAGNQPQHF.

The DNA for the CDR3 is TGTGCCAGTAGGTGGGACAAGTATAGCAATCAGCCCCAGCATTTT. It yields the protein CASRWDKYSNQPQHF. The gene calls are TRBV19 and TRBJ1-5, with D possibly matching TRBD1 (6 bases). The germline V gene encodes CDR1 LNHDA and CDR2 SQIVND (reference sequence). V was pared by 6 bases and J by 0 bases, with 12 bases between. The CDR3 length is 15 residues.